A selection of T cell receptor beta chains follows, all from one sample in a study of identical twins. MiXCR, applied by TCRdb to the 5' RACE reads, yields one record per CDR3 protein. This table has approximately 590,000 distinct CDR3 sequences, approximately 9.6% appearing once. This sample was also put to use in a study of yellow fever vaccine responses in identical twins.

Material: PBMCs. These TCRs come from a woman between 18 and 29 years old in good health. The CDR3 runs from the conserved cysteine through the conserved F or W. D genes are given only for firm matches. Rows may omit the clone size; those that give it use once, few, many or a size class.

>17|TRBV7-9|few|-|TRBJ2-5
CASSLSDWEPWEETQYF
TGTGCCAGCAGCTTATCGGACTGGGAACCCTGGGAAGAGACCCAGTACTTC
>17|TRBV11-2|-|-|TRBJ2-2
CASSLGPLITHTGELFF
TGTGCCAGCAGCTTAGGACCCCTAATAACTCACACCGGGGAGCTGTTTTTT
>16|TRBV5-1|many|TRBD2|TRBJ2-7
CASSRGLAELSYEQYF
TGCGCCAGCAGCCGGGGACTAGCGGAGCTCTCCTACGAGCAGTACTTC
>16|TRBV3-1|-|TRBD2|TRBJ2-3
CASSPETTSYTDTQYF
TGTGCCAGCAGCCCGGAAACGACTAGCTACACAGATACGCAGTATTTT
>15|TRBV4-1|few|-|TRBJ1-4
CASSHQDRPNEKLFF
TGCGCCAGCAGCCATCAAGACAGACCTAATGAAAAACTGTTTTTT
>15|TRBV5-1|-|TRBD1|TRBJ2-7
CASSFEDTGGYEQYF
TGCGCCAGCAGCTTCGAGGACACAGGGGGCTACGAGCAGTACTTC
>15|TRBV7-3|few|TRBD2|TRBJ2-3
CASSQLAGGVDTQYF
TGTGCCAGCAGCCAACTAGCGGGGGGTGTAGATACGCAGTATTTT
>14|TRBV25-1|-|-|TRBJ2-5
CASSGPGNQGTQYF
TGTGCCAGCAGTGGACCCGGCAACCAGGGGACCCAGTACTTC
>15|TRBV5-5|few|-|TRBJ2-2
CASSLWGSDTGELFF
TGTGCCAGCAGCCTGTGGGGGAGTGACACCGGGGAGCTGTTTTTT
>22|TRBV9|-|TRBD2|TRBJ2-1
CASTKRSLIGLAGASSYNEQFF
TGTGCCAGCACCAAAAGATCGCTCATTGGGCTAGCGGGAGCGAGCTCCTACAATGAGCAGTTCTTC
>14|TRBV30|-|-|TRBJ2-1
CAWFEGLKGNEQFF
TGTGCCTGGTTCGAGGGTCTTAAGGGCAATGAGCAGTTCTTC
>13|TRBV9|few|-|TRBJ1-3
CASSPVGPDTIYF
TGTGCCAGCAGCCCGGTGGGACCAGACACCATATATTTT
>14|TRBV20-1|many|-|TRBJ1-5
CSASIGNPNQPQHF
TGCAGTGCTAGTATCGGGAACCCCAATCAGCCCCAGCATTTT
>14|TRBV7-9|many|TRBD2|TRBJ2-1
CASRSSGGYNEQFF
TGTGCCAGCAGGAGTAGCGGGGGATACAATGAGCAGTTCTTC
>13|TRBV4-3|many|-|TRBJ2-1
CASSQDGRNEQFF
TGCGCCAGCAGCCAAGACGGAAGGAATGAGCAGTTCTTC
>17|TRBV5-5|few|TRBD1|TRBJ2-1
CASSLEGVDRGNHEQFF
TGTGCCAGCAGCTTGGAAGGGGTGGACAGGGGGAATCATGAGCAGTTCTTC
>13|TRBV12-3/TRBV12-4|many|-|TRBJ2-3
CASRQGSTDTQYF
TGTGCCAGCAGACAGGGTAGCACAGATACGCAGTATTTT
>16|TRBV6-1|many|TRBD2|TRBJ2-2
CASSIGTSGRSGELFF
TGTGCCAGCAGTATTGGGACTAGCGGGAGGTCCGGGGAGCTGTTTTTT
>14|TRBV20-1|many|-|TRBJ1-5
CSARGLNSNQPQHF
TGCAGTGCCCGGGGACTCAATAGCAATCAGCCCCAGCATTTT
>13|TRBV18|few|-|TRBJ1-1
CATLTALNTEAFF
TGTGCCACCTTAACAGCCCTAAACACTGAAGCTTTCTTT
>15|TRBV20-1|many|-|TRBJ2-1
CSARDQLRAQAEQFF
TGCAGTGCTAGAGACCAGCTTCGGGCCCAAGCGGAGCAGTTCTTC
>13|TRBV6-6|few|-|TRBJ2-5
CASGGGEAETQYF
TGTGCCAGCGGAGGGGGGGAGGCCGAGACCCAGTACTTC
>19|TRBV7-8|-|TRBD2|TRBJ2-1
CASSLAPLPRERGGNEQFF
TGTGCCAGCAGCTTAGCGCCTCTACCCCGGGAGCGGGGCGGCAATGAGCAGTTCTTC
>11|TRBV12-3/TRBV12-4|few|-|TRBJ2-6
CASSLFGVLTF
TGTGCCAGCAGTTTGTTCGGCGTCCTGACTTTC
>14|TRBV29-1|many|-|TRBJ2-3
CSVPRPGSTDTQYF
TGCAGCGTTCCCCGTCCAGGGAGCACAGATACGCAGTATTTT
>17|TRBV7-2|few|TRBD2|TRBJ2-1
CASSRGTSGSWVDEQFF
TGTGCCAGCAGTAGGGGGACTAGCGGGAGTTGGGTCGATGAGCAGTTCTTC
>13|TRBV15|-|-|TRBJ2-7
CATSSGRAYEQYF
TGTGCCACCAGCAGTGGGCGGGCCTACGAGCAGTACTTC
>15|TRBV4-1|few|TRBD1|TRBJ2-5
CASSVGDRVGETQYF
TGCGCCAGCAGCGTCGGGGACAGGGTAGGGGAGACCCAGTACTTC
>12|TRBV29-1|few|TRBD2|TRBJ2-1
CSVREGLGEQFF
TGCAGCGTACGGGAGGGCCTCGGTGAGCAGTTCTTC
>15|TRBV12-3/TRBV12-4|many|TRBD2|TRBJ2-7
CASSKTSGGVNEQYF
TGTGCCAGCAGTAAGACTAGCGGGGGAGTCAACGAGCAGTACTTC
>16|TRBV4-3|many|-|TRBJ2-3
CASSPQTGGGADTQYF
TGCGCCAGCAGCCCGCAGACCGGAGGAGGGGCAGATACGCAGTATTTT
>14|TRBV12-3/TRBV12-4|few|-|TRBJ2-1
CASRGRDPFNEQFF
TGTGCCAGCAGAGGCCGGGACCCGTTCAATGAGCAGTTCTTC
>14|TRBV20-1|-|TRBD1|TRBJ2-2
CSARDRAFTGELFF
TGCAGTGCTCGGGACAGGGCTTTCACCGGGGAGCTGTTTTTT
>15|TRBV7-9|few|-|TRBJ2-1
CASSLKRGFYNEQFF
TGTGCCAGCAGCCTAAAAAGGGGTTTCTACAATGAGCAGTTCTTC
>17|TRBV5-6|-|TRBD2|TRBJ2-3
CASSAAPGLRAQDTQYF
TGTGCCAGCAGCGCCGCTCCGGGACTACGTGCCCAGGATACGCAGTATTTT
>12|TRBV20-1|few|-|TRBJ2-7
CSARPASYEQYF
TGCAGTGCTAGGCCGGCCAGCTACGAGCAGTACTTC
>14|TRBV29-1|-|TRBD2|TRBJ2-7
CRVEDDGRAHEQYF
TGCAGAGTTGAAGATGACGGGAGGGCTCACGAGCAGTACTTC
>17|TRBV7-2|-|TRBD2|TRBJ2-1
CASSRWTSGSVLDEQFF
TGTGCCAGCAGCCGATGGACTAGCGGGAGCGTCCTGGATGAGCAGTTCTTC
>17|TRBV15|few|TRBD2|TRBJ2-1
CATSRETSGGRRGEQFF
TGTGCCACCAGCAGGGAAACTAGCGGGGGGCGAAGGGGGGAGCAGTTCTTC
>13|TRBV6-2/TRBV6-3|many|-|TRBJ2-1
CASSRDAYNEQFF
TGTGCCAGCAGTCGGGACGCCTACAATGAGCAGTTCTTC
>13|TRBV7-2|many|-|TRBJ2-7
CASSLAGVGEQYF
TGTGCCAGCAGCTTAGCAGGGGTAGGCGAGCAGTACTTC
>14|TRBV12-3/TRBV12-4|many|-|TRBJ2-3
CASAWGSRPDTQYF
TGTGCCAGCGCTTGGGGGAGCCGCCCAGATACGCAGTATTTT
>14|TRBV6-2/TRBV6-3|many|TRBD1|TRBJ2-7
CATYQGDSSYEQYF
TGTGCCACGTATCAGGGGGACAGCTCCTACGAGCAGTACTTC
>15|TRBV6-2/TRBV6-3|-|-|TRBJ2-1
CASSFDSRPYNEQFF
TGTGCCAGCAGTTTCGACAGCCGCCCCTACAATGAGCAGTTCTTC
>15|TRBV27|many|-|TRBJ1-1
CASRLVDRLHTEAFF
TGTGCCAGCAGACTTGTGGACAGACTTCACACTGAAGCTTTCTTT
>15|TRBV12-3/TRBV12-4|-|TRBD2|TRBJ2-5
CASSSQREIGETQYF
TGTGCCAGCAGCTCTCAGCGGGAGATAGGAGAGACCCAGTACTTC
>15|TRBV7-6|few|TRBD1|TRBJ2-7
CASSLETGPRYEQYF
TGTGCCAGCAGCTTGGAGACAGGGCCCCGCTACGAGCAGTACTTC
>16|TRBV7-2|few|-|TRBJ1-5
CASSLGAGRLDQPQHF
TGTGCCAGCAGCTTAGGGGCGGGGAGGTTAGATCAGCCCCAGCATTTT
>18|TRBV6-2/TRBV6-3|-|TRBD2|TRBJ2-5
CASSYKITSGKLQETQYF
TGTGCCAGCAGTTACAAAATTACTAGCGGGAAGCTCCAAGAGACCCAGTACTTC
>18|TRBV12-3/TRBV12-4|-|TRBD2|TRBJ2-1
CASSLDYLSGRAGDEQFF
TGTGCCAGCAGTTTAGACTACCTTAGCGGGAGGGCAGGAGATGAGCAGTTCTTC
>16|TRBV2|-|TRBD2|TRBJ2-7
CASTRRTSGGSYEQYF
TGTGCCAGCACCCGACGGACTAGCGGGGGATCCTACGAGCAGTACTTC
>15|TRBV30|-|TRBD1|TRBJ2-7
CAWSSRGQGIYEQYF
TGTGCCTGGAGTAGCCGGGGACAGGGGATATACGAGCAGTACTTC
>19|TRBV29-1|few|-|TRBJ2-5
CSVEDPSSSSPKAQETQYF
TGCAGCGTTGAAGATCCCAGCTCTAGCTCTCCCAAGGCTCAAGAGACCCAGTACTTC
>14|TRBV28|many|-|TRBJ2-5
CASNWGLAQETQYF
TGTGCCAGCAACTGGGGGCTAGCACAAGAGACCCAGTACTTC
>15|TRBV4-1|-|-|TRBJ2-5
CASSQVKLVEETQYF
TGCGCCAGCAGCCAAGTAAAGTTAGTAGAAGAGACCCAGTACTTC
>12|TRBV6-2/TRBV6-3|-|-|TRBJ1-2
CASSRQAAGYTF
TGTGCCAGCAGCCGGCAGGCGGCAGGCTACACCTTC
>14|TRBV5-1|-|-|TRBJ2-2
CASSLARTNGELFF
TGCGCCAGCAGCTTGGCCAGAACCAACGGGGAGCTGTTTTTT